A selection of T cell receptor beta chains follows, all from one sample in a study of T cells in tumors after PD-1 blockade. Generated by immunoSEQ multiplex PCR, the TCRdb table keeps only in-frame clones and is missing some. The repertoire consists of some 14,000 clones, with 70% to 85% occurring once and the leading ten covering around a quarter. The sample here was PBMCs, taken after anti-PD-1 treatment. These receptors were obtained from a human donor with basal cell carcinoma. CDR3s include the opening cysteine and the closing phenylalanine or tryptophan. The D gene is left open where the match is weak. Where a row states a size, it is once, few, many or the class of an expanded clone; other rows omit it.

j_call clone_size d_call v_call cdr3_nt cdr3_aa
TRBJ1-6 medium-sized TRBD1 TRBV24-1 TGTGCCACCAGTGACGGACAGGGCTGGTCACCCCTCCACTTT CATSDGQGWSPLHF
TRBJ2-3 NA NA TRBV2 TGTGCCAGCAGTGGTGAAGACACAGATACGCAGTATTTT CASSGEDTDTQYF
TRBJ2-5 NA TRBD1 TRBV5-4 TGTGCCAGCAGCCGGGACAGAGCCGAAGAGACCCAGTACTTC CASSRDRAEETQYF
TRBJ1-5 NA NA TRBV6-5 TGTGCCAGCAACCCGCGGGGCTATAGCAATCAGCCCCAGCATTTT CASNPRGYSNQPQHF
TRBJ2-7 NA TRBD2 TRBV2 TGTGCCAGCAGCCGACTAGCGGGACATCCCTACGAGCAGTACTTC CASSRLAGHPYEQYF
TRBJ2-3 NA NA TRBV5-1 TGCGCCAGCAGCACTCAGAGTAGCACAGATACGCAGTATTTT CASSTQSSTDTQYF
TRBJ1-1 NA NA TRBV15 TGTGCCACCAGCAGAGAGGGATCCAGGAACACTGAAGCTTTCTTT CATSREGSRNTEAFF
TRBJ1-5 few TRBD1 TRBV5-5 TGTGCCAGCAGCTTTCAGGGGGATAGCAATCAGCCCCAGCATTTT CASSFQGDSNQPQHF
TRBJ1-4 NA TRBD1 TRBV6-5 TGTGCCAGCTCCCGGGACAGGGGCGCTAATGAAAAACTGTTTTTT CASSRDRGANEKLFF
TRBJ1-2 few TRBD1 TRBV2 TGTGCCAGCAGTGGACAGGGCGGCTATGGCTACACCTTC CASSGQGGYGYTF
TRBJ2-7 NA TRBD1 TRBV6-5 TGTGCCAGCATTAAGGACAGGGTAAACGAGCAGTACTTC CASIKDRVNEQYF
TRBJ2-2 few NA TRBV6-4 TGTGCCAGAGGGTCATCTAGCAGCCCAAACACCGGGGAGCTGTTTTTT CARGSSSSPNTGELFF
TRBJ2-2 NA TRBD1 TRBV27 TGTGCCAGCAGTCCACAGGGGGCCGGGGAGCTGTTTTTT CASSPQGAGELFF
TRBJ1-5 NA NA TRBV18 TGTGCCAGCTCACCAGGTATCCGGAACAATCAGCCCCAGCATTTT CASSPGIRNNQPQHF
TRBJ1-2 NA NA TRBV28 TGTGCCAGCAGTCCAAGATCTAACTATGGCTACACCTTC CASSPRSNYGYTF
TRBJ2-1 NA TRBD2 TRBV19 TGTGCCAGTAAACGGGAGGTCTCCTACAATGAGCAGTTCTTC CASKREVSYNEQFF
TRBJ1-1 once NA TRBV2 TGTGCCAGCAGGGAAGTATTACAGGGTTGGCGCACTGAAGCTTTCTTT CASREVLQGWRTEAFF
TRBJ2-7 NA NA TRBV21-1 TGTGCCAGCATAACACCCCCAGGGGTCGCCTCCTACGAGCAGTACTTC CASITPPGVASYEQYF
TRBJ2-7 few NA TRBV10-3 TGTGCCATCGGAGACAGTACAACCTACGAGCAGTACTTC CAIGDSTTYEQYF
TRBJ2-7 NA TRBD1 TRBV14 TGTGCCAGCAGCCGTCCCGGGACAGGGGGCGAGCAGTACTTC CASSRPGTGGEQYF
TRBJ2-6 NA NA TRBV7-2 TGTGCCAGCAGCCCCCGGCAGAGCTCTGGGGCCAACGTCCTGACTTTC CASSPRQSSGANVLTF
TRBJ2-7 NA TRBD2 TRBV9 TGTGCCAGCAGCGCCGATTTTGGACTAGCGGGAGAACACGAGCAGTACTTC CASSADFGLAGEHEQYF
TRBJ2-5 once NA TRBV28 TGTGCCAGCAGTTTATTTGAGGCTAGTGGGGGGCCAGAGACCCAGTACTTC CASSLFEASGGPETQYF
TRBJ2-7 NA NA TRBV14 TGTGCCAGCAGCCAAGTCGGGGCCGCTACCTACGAGCAGTACTTC CASSQVGAATYEQYF
TRBJ1-5 NA NA TRBV5-1 TGCGCCAGCAGCTTGGCAGGAGATAGCAATCAGCCCCAGCATTTT CASSLAGDSNQPQHF
TRBJ2-7 NA NA TRBV10-1 TGCGCCAGCAGTGATTACGTCCTAGGCCCCTTTGGGTACGAGCAGTACTTC CASSDYVLGPFGYEQYF
TRBJ2-7 few NA TRBV2 TGTGCCAGCAGTGAAAACTCGGGCGGGGCCGAGCAGTACTTC CASSENSGGAEQYF
TRBJ1-1 few NA TRBV2 TGTGCCAGCAGTGACAGGGGTCCTGAAGCTTTCTTT CASSDRGPEAFF
TRBJ2-2 NA NA TRBV19 TGTGCCAGTAGGCCAGGGGTAGGCGGGGAGCTGTTTTTT CASRPGVGGELFF
TRBJ1-2 NA TRBD1 TRBV28 TGTGCCAGCAGTACTACCGGGACAGGGAGTGCTGGCTACACCTTC CASSTTGTGSAGYTF
TRBJ2-1 NA NA TRBV2 TGTGCCAGCAGTGGCTGGACTGATAACAATGAGCAGTTCTTC CASSGWTDNNEQFF
TRBJ1-2 NA NA TRBV5-5 TGTGCCAGCAGCTTGGGTCTAGGCACTGGCTATGGCTACACCTTC CASSLGLGTGYGYTF
TRBJ1-2 few NA TRBV6-6 TGTGCCAGCAGGCAGGACCTTAACTATGGCTACACCTTC CASRQDLNYGYTF
TRBJ1-1 once NA TRBV29-1 TGCAGCGTTGTTGCAGGTACCGAAGCTTTCTTT CSVVAGTEAFF
TRBJ1-4 NA NA TRBV6-1 TGTGCCAGCAGTGAACGGCCCCAGGGGTGGGAAAAACTGTTTTTT CASSERPQGWEKLFF
TRBJ2-7 NA NA TRBV27 TGTGCCAGCAGTTTAGAACCGGGTCGCGGGGAGCAGTACTTC CASSLEPGRGEQYF
TRBJ1-1 NA NA TRBV29-1 TGCAGCGTTGGGCAGCACCCTCTGGGCGAAGCTTTCTTT CSVGQHPLGEAFF
TRBJ1-4 NA NA TRBV5-1 TGCGCCAGCAGCTTGGCCCCGACAGGAAGAGCAACTAATGAAAAACTGTTTTTT CASSLAPTGRATNEKLFF
TRBJ1-4 NA TRBD1 TRBV7-9 TGTGCCAGCAACCGAGGACAGGGTTCGGGTGAAAAACTGTTTTTT CASNRGQGSGEKLFF
TRBJ1-2 NA NA TRBV5-6 TGTGCCAGCAGCTGGACCAGGGATGGCTACACCTTC CASSWTRDGYTF
TRBJ1-5 NA TRBD1 TRBV6-6 TGTGCCAGTGGGGATCGGGACAGGGGTAGTCAGCCCCAGCATTTT CASGDRDRGSQPQHF
TRBJ1-1 NA NA TRBV6-1 TGTGCCAGCAGCTTCTTGGCTAACGAGGAAGCTTTCTTT CASSFLANEEAFF
TRBJ2-2 NA TRBD2 TRBV19 TGTGCCAGTAGTATAGGCCGAAGCGGGGGCCACACCGGGGAGCTGTTTTTT CASSIGRSGGHTGELFF
TRBJ1-2 NA NA TRBV9 TGTGCCAGCAGCACCACAGGACAAAACTATGGCTACACCTTC CASSTTGQNYGYTF
TRBJ2-5 NA TRBD1 TRBV5-4 TGTGCCAGCAGCTTGGTGAGGGGCGCACAGGGGGAGACCCAGTACTTC CASSLVRGAQGETQYF
TRBJ1-1 NA TRBD1 TRBV7-2 TGTGCCAGCAGCACCAGGACAGGACCCCCCGAAGCTTTCTTT CASSTRTGPPEAFF
TRBJ2-1 NA TRBD2 TRBV19 TGTGCCAGTATGGCTAGCGGGAACTACAATGAGCAGTTCTTC CASMASGNYNEQFF
TRBJ1-1 NA NA TRBV5-1 TGCGCCAGCAGTCGGGATTCCAGGGGTAACACTGAAGCTTTCTTT CASSRDSRGNTEAFF
TRBJ2-4 NA TRBD1 TRBV28 TGTGCCAGTAGCGGGGACAGGGGCATTCAGTACTTC CASSGDRGIQYF
TRBJ2-5 NA NA TRBV7-6 TGTGCCAGCAGCCCAGAAGTCGGCGGGATGAGACAAGAGACCCAGTACTTC CASSPEVGGMRQETQYF
TRBJ2-7 once NA TRBV28 TGTGCCAGCAGCCTTGGCGGAGCTTCCTACGAGCAGTACTTC CASSLGGASYEQYF
TRBJ2-5 NA TRBD1 TRBV5-4 TGTGCCAGCAGCCCCACGGGGGCAGGGGGCCGTGAGACCCAGTACTTC CASSPTGAGGRETQYF